Shown below are 9 T cell receptor beta chains from a single sample sequenced in a study of CD8+CD57+ T cells in acquired aplastic anemia. Sequenced patients had shown CD8+CD57+ cell expansion by flow cytometry. Genomic DNA provided the template from which TCR beta VDJ and CDR3 profiles were obtained. TCRdb reprocessed the reads via MiXCR and lists one record per CDR3 protein. The data hold around 290,000 distinct CDR3 sequences, with 56% observed a single time. Sequences were obtained from sorted CD4+, CD8+, or CD8+CD57+ T cells (not recorded which) from PBMCs. The receptors come from a human donor with aplastic anemia.

The genes are TRBV7-8 and TRBJ2-1; TRBD2 matches 13 bases. Germline CDR1 reads SGHVS; CDR2 reads FQNEAQ. The V and J ends lost 3 bases and 8 bases, in that order; junction bases with no gene match: 4. The CDR3 contains 15 residues. The CDR3 loop reads CASSFTSGGGDEQFF. The CDR3 bases are TGTGCCAGCAGCTTCACTAGCGGGGGGGGGGATGAGCAGTTCTTC.

J is TRBJ1-1 and V is TRBV5-6; maybe TRBD1 (6 bases). CDR3 length: 12 amino acids. The V gene lost 0 bases and the J gene lost 9 bases, with 9 bases spanning the gap. Per the germline V gene, CDR1 is SGHDT and CDR2 is YYEEEE. The CDR3 here is CASSLEGVKAFF. As DNA, the CDR3 is TGTGCCAGCAGCTTGGAGGGGGTAAAAGCTTTCTTT.

The chain joins TRBV20-1 to TRBJ2-3, with D perhaps matching TRBD1 or TRBD2 (5 bases each). Germline CDR1 reads DFQATT; CDR2 reads SNEGSKA (reference sequence). The CDR3 spans 14 residues. Trimming removed 3 bases at V and 0 bases at J, with 10 bases between. CDR3 nucleotides: TGCAGTGCTAGGGGGCGGGCTAGCACAGATACGCAGTATTTT. This encodes CSARGRASTDTQYF.

The CDR3 region is CASSQDQRDYGYTF. The CDR3 DNA sequence: TGTGCCAGCAGCCAAGATCAACGGGACTATGGCTACACCTTC. The V gene is TRBV4-2, the J gene TRBJ1-2; D remains ambiguous. Trimming removed 0 bases from V and 3 bases from J, with 8 bases in between. The germline V gene has CDR1 LGHNA and CDR2 YNFKEQ. The CDR3 extends over 14 amino acids.

The chain uses TRBV7-9 and TRBJ2-2, with D uncertain. The CDR3 is 14 amino acids. The germline gives CDR1 SEHNR, CDR2 FQNEAQ (reference sequence). V was pared by 5 bases and J by 2 bases, with 9 bases between. This chain's CDR3 is CASSHDPNTGELFF. The CDR3 nucleotides read TGTGCCAGCAGCCATGACCCTAACACCGGGGAGCTGTTTTTT.

This rearrangement joins TRBV6-5 to TRBJ1-6; D unresolved. Germline V gene lookup returns CDR1 MNHEY and CDR2 SVGAGI. Trimming left V 5 bases short and J 8 bases short, with 13 bases between. The CDR3 extends over 14 amino acids. The CDR3 DNA reads as TGTGCCAGCAGTGATTTCGCAGGCCATTCACCCCTCCACTTT. Its translation is CASSDFAGHSPLHF.

This clonotype has at least ten counts. The chain has TRBV7-3 and TRBJ2-2; no clear D gene. V lost 8 bases and J lost 6, with 10 bases in between. CDR3 length: 12 amino acids. CDR1 is SGHTA and CDR2 is FQGTGA in the germline V gene. This CDR3 reads CASALTPGELFF. CDR3 DNA sequence: TGTGCCAGCGCTTTAACCCCCGGGGAGCTGTTTTTT.

The rearrangement links TRBV9 to TRBJ2-2; no reliable D call. CDR3 length: 13 amino acids. Between the trimmed V and J ends, which lost 0 bases and 4 bases, there was a span of 4 bases. CDR1 and CDR2 (germline): SGDLS, YYNGEE. CDR3 residues: CASSVVLTGELFF. In DNA, the CDR3 is TGTGCCAGCAGCGTAGTACTCACCGGGGAGCTGTTTTTT. The entire variable domain, with the rest obtained from reference TRBV9 and TRBJ2-2, is as follows: DSGVTQTPKHLITATGQRVTLRCSPRSGDLSVYWYQQSLDQGLQFLIQYYNGEERAKGNILERFSAQQFPDLHSELNLSSLELGDSALYFCASSVVLTGELFFGEGSRLTVL.

This clonotype was picked up a small number of times. The chain links TRBV2 to TRBJ2-7; D is perhaps TRBD1 or TRBD2 (5 bases each). The CDR3 is made up of 14 amino acids. Germline V gene lookup returns CDR1 SNHLY and CDR2 FYNNEI. V was clipped by 10 bases and J by 3 bases, with 19 bases between them. The DNA of the CDR3 is TGTGCCACCAGAACGGGACGGCTGTACTACGAGCAGTACTTC. It codes for CATRTGRLYYEQYF.